This TCR beta chain is drawn from a study of blood T cell repertoires in COVID-19. The CDR3 consists of 12 residues. J gave up 3 bases and V 2 bases, and 1 base lay outside the gene matches. CDR1 and CDR2 (germline): GTSNPN, SVGIG (reference sequence). TCRdb keeps only in-frame clones here, not all; method: immunoSEQ multiplex PCR. Among some 160,000 clones listed, over 75% were seen once. The chain joins TRBV30 to TRBJ2-7; 7 bases fit TRBD1. The TCR comes from a man in his 70s who had recovered from COVID-19. The sample consisted of peripheral blood. CDR3 amino acids: CAWSPGGYEQYF. In DNA, the CDR3 is TGTGCCTGGAGTCCAGGGGGCTACGAGCAGTACTTC.